A selection of T cell receptor beta chains follows, all from one sample in a study of OX40 agonist ivuxolimab in advanced cancers. TCRdb keeps only in-frame clones here, not all; method: immunoSEQ multiplex PCR. The repertoire includes 35,000 to 45,000 clones, less than 95% of them detected once, and about 16% sits in the top ten. Sequenced material: CD4+ or CD8+ T cells sorted from blood, taken in a trial of the OX40 agonist ivuxolimab. The source is an adult with an advanced solid tumor such as melanoma, head and neck, liver or kidney cancer. Each CDR3 is given with its conserved first and last residue. Fields, in order: CDR3 DNA, CDR3 protein, D gene, V gene, clone size, CDR3 length, J gene. D genes are given only for firm matches. Not all rows give a size; the values are once, few, many and, for expanded clones, a class.

TGTGCCACCAGAGAGACAGGGGGCGGCGAGCAGTACTTC CATRETGGGEQYF TRBD1 TRBV15 NA 13 TRBJ2-7
TGTGCCAGCAGCCGGGACAAGCAAGACCCGAAGGCCTTC CASSRDKQDPKAF NA TRBV6-5 NA 13 TRBJ1-2
TGTGCCAGCAGCCCGGGTCGTTTATACAATGAGCAGTTCTTC CASSPGRLYNEQFF NA TRBV7-2 NA 14 TRBJ2-1
TGTGCCAGCAGCTTAGGGTTGGCTAACAGGGATACGCAGTATTTT CASSLGLANRDTQYF NA TRBV11-3 NA 15 TRBJ2-3
TGTGCCAGCAGCTTAAAGGGGGCGAACACCGGGGAGCTGCTTTTT CASSLKGANTGELLF TRBD1 TRBV7-9 NA 15 TRBJ2-2
TGTGCCAGCACTTCAGGGGGCACTGAAGCTTTCTTT CASTSGGTEAFF TRBD1 TRBV6-5 NA 12 TRBJ1-1
TGTGCCAGCAGCTCCCCTCGCGGGATACGCTACGAGCAGTACTTC CASSSPRGIRYEQYF NA TRBV7-9 few 15 TRBJ2-7
TGTGCCAGCAGAGGGACAGGGGACAATGAGCAGTTCTTC CASRGTGDNEQFF TRBD1 TRBV6-5 NA 13 TRBJ2-1
TGTGCCAGCAGTTGGGGGGCAGGGGCCTACGAGCAGTACTTC CASSWGAGAYEQYF NA TRBV7-8 NA 14 TRBJ2-7
TGTGCCAGCACCGAGCGGGGGTTAGAGACAGATACGCAGTATTTT CASTERGLETDTQYF TRBD2 TRBV9 NA 15 TRBJ2-3
TGTGCCACCTCCGGGCAAGAGGGGCGGGGCACCGGGGAGCTGTTTTTT CATSGQEGRGTGELFF NA TRBV6-6 NA 16 TRBJ2-2
TGTGCCAGCAGTGACATTAGCGGGAGCTACAATGAGCAGTTCTTC CASSDISGSYNEQFF TRBD2 TRBV6-1 few 15 TRBJ2-1
TGTGCCAGCAGTTACCAGGACAGGGATGGCTACACCTTC CASSYQDRDGYTF TRBD1 TRBV6-6 NA 13 TRBJ1-2
TGTGCCAGCAGTTTTACCGGGGAGCTGTTTTTT CASSFTGELFF NA TRBV7-2 NA 11 TRBJ2-2
TGCAGCGTCGATACAGGATACAATGAGCAGTTCTTC CSVDTGYNEQFF NA TRBV29-1 NA 12 TRBJ2-1
TGTGCCAGCAGCAAACTAGCGGACTCTTACAATGAGCAGTTCTTC CASSKLADSYNEQFF TRBD2 TRBV13 NA 15 TRBJ2-1
TGTGCCAGCAGTTTATCGGGGGGCCCTGGAAACACCATATATTTT CASSLSGGPGNTIYF NA TRBV27 NA 15 TRBJ1-3
TGTGCCAGTACCCAGCGGGGCAATCGGACCGGGGAGCTGTTTTTT CASTQRGNRTGELFF TRBD2 TRBV19 few 15 TRBJ2-2
TGCGCCAGCAGTCCGGGACAGTCCTACGAGCAGTACTTC CASSPGQSYEQYF TRBD1 TRBV27 NA 13 TRBJ2-7
TGTGCCAGTAGTAAAACGGATTTATATGGCTACACCTTC CASSKTDLYGYTF NA TRBV19 NA 13 TRBJ1-2
TGTGCCAGCAGCTACGACAGGGTACTCTACGAGCAGTACTTC CASSYDRVLYEQYF TRBD1 TRBV7-9 NA 14 TRBJ2-7
TGTGCCAGCAGTCCCGCAGGGGTAGGCAACATTCAGTACTTC CASSPAGVGNIQYF NA TRBV27 NA 14 TRBJ2-4
TGCGCCAGCAGCCAGAGGGTAGCGACGGGGTTAGCGCATGAGCAGTTCTTC CASSQRVATGLAHEQFF NA TRBV4-1 once 17 TRBJ2-1
TGTGCCAGTAGTATGAGCGGGGCTGGGGCCAACGTCCTGACTTTC CASSMSGAGANVLTF TRBD2 TRBV19 NA 15 TRBJ2-6
TGTGCCAGTAGTATCCAGGACGGGGAGACCCAGTACTTC CASSIQDGETQYF NA TRBV19 NA 13 TRBJ2-5
TGTGCCAGCAGCACCGGGACTAGCGCATACTTAACTCGGGAGACCCAGTACTTC CASSTGTSAYLTRETQYF TRBD2 TRBV13 NA 18 TRBJ2-5
TGCGCCAGCAGCCAACTCCTTGGGACCGGGGAGCTGTTTTTT CASSQLLGTGELFF NA TRBV4-1 NA 14 TRBJ2-2
TGTGCCAGCAGCCTGGGGGGCCTCTCTGGAAACACCATATATTTT CASSLGGLSGNTIYF NA TRBV7-9 once 15 TRBJ1-3
TGCGCCAGCAGCCAAGTGGGTCAGGCTGACTATGGCTACACCTTC CASSQVGQADYGYTF NA TRBV4-3 NA 15 TRBJ1-2